The T cell receptor (beta chain) described here comes from a study of T cells in Graves' hyperthyroidism and ophthalmopathy. Whole-study results and caveats: Most expanded thyroid clonotypes above 0.001 also appeared in blood.

A word on this clonotype: Its matching antigen is unknown.

From RNA transcripts, TCR beta CDR3 regions were amplified. The TCR CDR3 first-round RT-PCR relied on the HTBI primer set. TCRdb reprocessed the multiplex PCR reads with MiXCR, giving one entry per CDR3 protein. The sample shows a few hundred thousand distinct CDR3 sequences, around 16% of them seen only once. Exclusions: uncontrolled infection, other autoimmune disease, pregnancy, lactation. The specimen sequenced was blood. This TCR derives from a woman aged 45-65 years with Graves' hyperthyroidism.

CDR3 residues: CASSVGAGGLNEQFF. The DNA of the CDR3 is TGTGCCAGCAGCGTAGGGGCGGGAGGGCTGAATGAGCAGTTCTTC. The V call is TRBV9, the J call TRBJ2-1; 9 bases are a match to TRBD2. This CDR3 is built from 15 residues. The V gene's germline CDR1 is SGDLS and CDR2 YYNGEE. V trimming: 0 bases; J trimming: 7 bases; junction bases outside the gene matches: 5.